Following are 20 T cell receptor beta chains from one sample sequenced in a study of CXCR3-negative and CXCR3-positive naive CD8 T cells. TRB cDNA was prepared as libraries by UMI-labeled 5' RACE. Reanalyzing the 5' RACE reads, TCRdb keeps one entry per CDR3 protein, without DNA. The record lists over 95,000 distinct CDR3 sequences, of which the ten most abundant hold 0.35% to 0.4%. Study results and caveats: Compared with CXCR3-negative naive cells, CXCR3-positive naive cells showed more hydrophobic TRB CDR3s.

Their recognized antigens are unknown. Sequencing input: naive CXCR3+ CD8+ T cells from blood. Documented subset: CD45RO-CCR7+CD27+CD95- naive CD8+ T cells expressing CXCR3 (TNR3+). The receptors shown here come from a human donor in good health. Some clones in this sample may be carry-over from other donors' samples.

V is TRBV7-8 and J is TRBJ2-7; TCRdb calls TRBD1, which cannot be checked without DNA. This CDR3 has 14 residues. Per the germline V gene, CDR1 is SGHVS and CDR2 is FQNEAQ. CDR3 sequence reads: CASSLADRGGEQYF.

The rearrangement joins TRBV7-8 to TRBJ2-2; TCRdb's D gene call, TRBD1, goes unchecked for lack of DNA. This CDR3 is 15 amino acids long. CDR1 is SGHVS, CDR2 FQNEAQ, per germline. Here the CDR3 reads CASSAGTVNTGELFF.

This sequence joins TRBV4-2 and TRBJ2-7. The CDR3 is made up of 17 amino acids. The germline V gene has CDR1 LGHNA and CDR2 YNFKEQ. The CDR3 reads CASSQGTQQISGHEQYF.

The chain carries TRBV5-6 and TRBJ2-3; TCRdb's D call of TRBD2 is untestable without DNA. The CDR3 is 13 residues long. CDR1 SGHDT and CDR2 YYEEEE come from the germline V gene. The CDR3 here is CASSFSGTDTQYF.

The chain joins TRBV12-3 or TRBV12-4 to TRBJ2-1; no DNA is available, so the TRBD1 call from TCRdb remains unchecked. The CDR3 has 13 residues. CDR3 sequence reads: CASSLQGYNEQFF.

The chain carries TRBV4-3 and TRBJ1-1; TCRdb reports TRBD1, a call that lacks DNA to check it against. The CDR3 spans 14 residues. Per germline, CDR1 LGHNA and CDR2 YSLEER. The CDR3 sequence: CASSVYRDGTEAFF.

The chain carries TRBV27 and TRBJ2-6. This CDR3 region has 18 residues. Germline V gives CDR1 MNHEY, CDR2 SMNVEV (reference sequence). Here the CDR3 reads CASSHIQLLSSGANVLTF. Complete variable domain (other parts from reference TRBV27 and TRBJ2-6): EAQVTQNPRYLITVTGKKLTVTCSQNMNHEYMSWYRQDPGLGLRQIYYSMNVEVTDKGDVPEGYKVSRKEKRNFPLILESPSPNQTSLYFCASSHIQLLSSGANVLTFGAGSRLTVL.

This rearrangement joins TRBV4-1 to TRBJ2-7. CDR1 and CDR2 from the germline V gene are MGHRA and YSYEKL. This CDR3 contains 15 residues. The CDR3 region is CASSRAIQSSYEQYF.

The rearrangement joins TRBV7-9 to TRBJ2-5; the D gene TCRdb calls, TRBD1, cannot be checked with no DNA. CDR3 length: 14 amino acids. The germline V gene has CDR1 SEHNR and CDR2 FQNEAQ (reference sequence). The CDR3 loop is CASSLSRGQETQYF.

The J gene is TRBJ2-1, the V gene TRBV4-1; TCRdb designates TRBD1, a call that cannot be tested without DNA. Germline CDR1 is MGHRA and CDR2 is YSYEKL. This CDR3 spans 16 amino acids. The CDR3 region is CASSQDSGAGYNEQFF.

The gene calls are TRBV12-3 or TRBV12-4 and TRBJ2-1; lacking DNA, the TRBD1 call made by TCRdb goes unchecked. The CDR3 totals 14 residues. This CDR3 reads CASSPGQQYNEQFF.

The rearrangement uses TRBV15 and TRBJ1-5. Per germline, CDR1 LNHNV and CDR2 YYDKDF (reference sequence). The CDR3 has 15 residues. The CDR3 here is CATSRDPATGQPQHF.

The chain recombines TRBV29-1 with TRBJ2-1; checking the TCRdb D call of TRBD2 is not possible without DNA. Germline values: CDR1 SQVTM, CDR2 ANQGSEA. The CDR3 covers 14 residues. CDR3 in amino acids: CSARPGLDNNEQFF.

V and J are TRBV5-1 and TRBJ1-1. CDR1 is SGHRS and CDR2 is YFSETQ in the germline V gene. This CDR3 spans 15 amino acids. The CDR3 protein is CASSLEGLLNTEAFF.

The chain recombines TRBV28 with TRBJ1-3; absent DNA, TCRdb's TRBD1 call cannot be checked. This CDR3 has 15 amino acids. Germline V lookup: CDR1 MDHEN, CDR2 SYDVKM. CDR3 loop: CASSPQENSGNTIYF. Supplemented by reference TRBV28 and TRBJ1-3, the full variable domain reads DVKVTQSSRYLVKRTGEKVFLECVQDMDHENMFWYRQDPGLGLRLIYFSYDVKMKEKGDIPEGYSVSREKKERFSLILESASTNQTSMYLCASSPQENSGNTIYFGEGSWLTVV.

CDR3: CASSDPGRSYEQYF. V is TRBV25-1 and J is TRBJ2-7; TCRdb's D call of TRBD1 is untestable without DNA. The CDR3 has 14 amino acids. CDR1 and CDR2 from the germline V gene are MGHDK and SYGVNS.

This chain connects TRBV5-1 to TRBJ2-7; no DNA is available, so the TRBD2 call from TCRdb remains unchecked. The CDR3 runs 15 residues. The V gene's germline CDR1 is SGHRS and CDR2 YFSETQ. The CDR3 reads CASSFAGLAGDEQYF. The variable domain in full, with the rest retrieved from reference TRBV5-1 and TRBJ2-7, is KAGVTQTPRYLIKTRGQQVTLSCSPISGHRSVSWYQQTPGQGLQFLFEYFSETQRNKGNFPGRFSGRQFSNSRSEMNVSTLELGDSALYLCASSFAGLAGDEQYFGPGTRLTVT.

The CDR3 here is CSAREAFTDTQYF. V and J are TRBV20-1 and TRBJ2-3. CDR1 is DFQATT, CDR2 SNEGSKA, per germline (reference sequence). The CDR3 runs to 13 residues.

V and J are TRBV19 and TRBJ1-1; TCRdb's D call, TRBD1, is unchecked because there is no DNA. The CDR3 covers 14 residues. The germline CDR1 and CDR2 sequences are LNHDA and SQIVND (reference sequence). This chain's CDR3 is CASSPLGVNTEAFF.

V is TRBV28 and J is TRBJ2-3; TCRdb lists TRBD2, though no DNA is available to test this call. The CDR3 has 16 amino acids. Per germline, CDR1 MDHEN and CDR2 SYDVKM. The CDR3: CASSFRPSGGTDTQYF. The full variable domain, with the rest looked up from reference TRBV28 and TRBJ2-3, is DVKVTQSSRYLVKRTGEKVFLECVQDMDHENMFWYRQDPGLGLRLIYFSYDVKMKEKGDIPEGYSVSREKKERFSLILESASTNQTSMYLCASSFRPSGGTDTQYFGPGTRLTVL.